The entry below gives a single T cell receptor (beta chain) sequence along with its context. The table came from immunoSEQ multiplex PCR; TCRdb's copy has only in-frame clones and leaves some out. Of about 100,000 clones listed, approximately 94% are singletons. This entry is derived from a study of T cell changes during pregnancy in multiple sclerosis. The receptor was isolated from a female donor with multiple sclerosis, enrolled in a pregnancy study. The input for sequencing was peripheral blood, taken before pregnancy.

The CDR3: CASSEVTSGMGEQYF. The CDR3 DNA is TGCGCCAGCAGTGAGGTGACTAGCGGGATGGGCGAGCAGTACTTC. J is TRBJ2-7 and V is TRBV10-1; 11 bases agree with TRBD2. J lost 6 bases, V lost 2 bases, and 6 bases had no gene match. Germline CDR1 is WNHNN and CDR2 is SYGVQD (reference sequence). The length of the CDR3 is 15 residues.